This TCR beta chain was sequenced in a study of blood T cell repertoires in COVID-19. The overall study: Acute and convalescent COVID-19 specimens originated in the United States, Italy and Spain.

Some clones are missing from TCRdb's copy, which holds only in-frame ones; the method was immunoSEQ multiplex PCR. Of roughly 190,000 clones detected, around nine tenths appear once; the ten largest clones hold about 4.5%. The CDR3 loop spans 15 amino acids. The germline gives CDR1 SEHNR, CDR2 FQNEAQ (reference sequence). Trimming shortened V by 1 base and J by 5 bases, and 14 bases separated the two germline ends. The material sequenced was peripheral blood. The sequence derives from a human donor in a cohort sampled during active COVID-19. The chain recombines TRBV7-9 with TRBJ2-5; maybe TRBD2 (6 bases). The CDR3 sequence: CASSLDFGGIETQYF. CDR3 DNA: TGTGCCAGCAGCTTAGACTTCGGGGGTATCGAGACCCAGTACTTC.